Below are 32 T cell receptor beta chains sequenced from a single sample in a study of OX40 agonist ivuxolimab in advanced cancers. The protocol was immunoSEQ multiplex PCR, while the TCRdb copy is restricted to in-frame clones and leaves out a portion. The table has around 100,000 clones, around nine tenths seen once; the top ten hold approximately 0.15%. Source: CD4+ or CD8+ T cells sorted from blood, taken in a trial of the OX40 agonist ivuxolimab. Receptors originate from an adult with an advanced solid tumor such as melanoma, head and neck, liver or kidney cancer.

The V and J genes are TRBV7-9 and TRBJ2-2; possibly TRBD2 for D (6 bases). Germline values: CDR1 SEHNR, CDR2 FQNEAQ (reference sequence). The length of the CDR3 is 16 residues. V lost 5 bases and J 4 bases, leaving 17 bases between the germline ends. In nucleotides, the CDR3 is TGTGCCAGCAGCCCTAGTCCGGGACTCAGCACCGGGGAGCTGTTTTTT. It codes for CASSPSPGLSTGELFF.

CDR3 DNA: TGTGCCAGCACTAGGACAGCAGTAGGCAATCAGCCCCAGCATTTT. Encoded protein: CASTRTAVGNQPQHF. The chain carries TRBV6-1 and TRBJ1-5, with D possibly matching TRBD1 (6 bases). The CDR3 length is 15 residues. In germline, CDR1 is MNHNS, CDR2 SASEGT. V lost 7 bases and J lost 2, with 15 bases in between.

The CDR3 sequence: CASSWDRSNEQFF. CDR3 nucleotides: TGTGCCAGCAGCTGGGACAGGAGCAATGAGCAGTTCTTC. The chain couples TRBV5-6 to TRBJ2-1; 8 bases align to TRBD1. The V gene's germline CDR1 is SGHDT and CDR2 YYEEEE. The trim removed 3 bases at V and 6 bases at J, leaving 2 bases unmatched. This CDR3 has 13 amino acids.

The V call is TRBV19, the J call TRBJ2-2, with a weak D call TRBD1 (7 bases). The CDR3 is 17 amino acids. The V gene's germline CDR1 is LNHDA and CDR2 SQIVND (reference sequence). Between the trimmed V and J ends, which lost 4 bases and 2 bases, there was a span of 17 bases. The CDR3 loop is CASSKARGRLNTGELFF. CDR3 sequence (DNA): TGTGCCAGTAGTAAGGCCAGGGGGAGGTTAAACACCGGGGAGCTGTTTTTT.

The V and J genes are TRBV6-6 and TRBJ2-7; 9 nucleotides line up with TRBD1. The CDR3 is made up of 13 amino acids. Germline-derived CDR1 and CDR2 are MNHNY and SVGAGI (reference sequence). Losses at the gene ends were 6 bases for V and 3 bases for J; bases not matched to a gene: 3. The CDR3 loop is CASSRDRDYEQYF. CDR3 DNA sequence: TGTGCCAGCAGCAGGGACAGGGACTACGAGCAGTACTTC.

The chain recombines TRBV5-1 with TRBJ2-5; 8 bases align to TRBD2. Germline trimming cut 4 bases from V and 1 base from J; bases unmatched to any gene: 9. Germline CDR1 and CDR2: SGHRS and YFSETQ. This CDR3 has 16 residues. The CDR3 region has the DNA TGCGCCAGCAGCCCCCGACTAGCGAGCCGCCAAGAGACCCAGTACTTC. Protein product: CASSPRLASRQETQYF.

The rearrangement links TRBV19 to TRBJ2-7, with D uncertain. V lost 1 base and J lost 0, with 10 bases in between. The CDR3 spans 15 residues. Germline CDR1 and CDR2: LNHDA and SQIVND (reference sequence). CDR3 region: CASSIGGGTSYEQYF. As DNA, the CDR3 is TGTGCCAGTAGTATAGGTGGTGGTACCTCCTACGAGCAGTACTTC.

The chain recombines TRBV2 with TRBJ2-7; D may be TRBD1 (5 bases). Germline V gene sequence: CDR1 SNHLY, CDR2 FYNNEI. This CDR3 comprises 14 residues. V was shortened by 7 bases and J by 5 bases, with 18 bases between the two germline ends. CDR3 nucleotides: TGTGCCAGCACCAGGGCCCGCAGCATAAACGAGCAGTACTTC. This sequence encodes CASTRARSINEQYF.

CDR3 sequence (DNA): TGCGCCAGCAGCTTGGCCCTGGGACAGGGGATAAATGAGCAGTTCTTC. Amino acid sequence: CASSLALGQGINEQFF. V is TRBV5-1 and J is TRBJ2-1, with 10 positions matching TRBD1. CDR1 and CDR2 (germline): SGHRS, YFSETQ. Trimming took 0 bases from V and 7 from J; bases not matched to a gene: 7. The CDR3 is made up of 16 amino acids.

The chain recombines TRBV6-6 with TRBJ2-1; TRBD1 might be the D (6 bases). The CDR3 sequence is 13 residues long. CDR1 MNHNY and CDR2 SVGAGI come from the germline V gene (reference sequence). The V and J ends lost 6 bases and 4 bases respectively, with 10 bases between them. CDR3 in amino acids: CASRLGQYNEQFF. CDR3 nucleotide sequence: TGTGCCAGCAGACTGGGACAATACAATGAGCAGTTCTTC.

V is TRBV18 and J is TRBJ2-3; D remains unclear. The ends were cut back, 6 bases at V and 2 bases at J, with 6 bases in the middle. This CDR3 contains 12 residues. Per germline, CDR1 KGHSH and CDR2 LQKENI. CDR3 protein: CASSPNTDTQYF. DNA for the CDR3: TGTGCCAGCTCCCCCAACACAGATACGCAGTATTTT.

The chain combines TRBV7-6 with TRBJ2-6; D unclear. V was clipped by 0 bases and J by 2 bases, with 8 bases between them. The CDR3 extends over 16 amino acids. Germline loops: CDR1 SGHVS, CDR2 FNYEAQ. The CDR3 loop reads CASSLAPPPGANVLTF. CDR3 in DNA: TGTGCCAGCAGCTTAGCGCCTCCTCCTGGGGCCAACGTCCTGACTTTC.

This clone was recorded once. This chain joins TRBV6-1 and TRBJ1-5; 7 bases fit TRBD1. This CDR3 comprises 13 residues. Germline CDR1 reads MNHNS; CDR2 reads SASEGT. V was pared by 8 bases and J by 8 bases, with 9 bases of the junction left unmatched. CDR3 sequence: CASGDRAREPQHF. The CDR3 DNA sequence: TGTGCCAGCGGCGACAGGGCCCGGGAGCCCCAGCATTTT.

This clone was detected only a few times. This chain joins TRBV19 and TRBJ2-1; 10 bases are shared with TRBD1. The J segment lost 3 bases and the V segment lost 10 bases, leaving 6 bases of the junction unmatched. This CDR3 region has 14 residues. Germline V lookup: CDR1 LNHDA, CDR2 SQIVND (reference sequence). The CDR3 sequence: CATLDRGNYNEQFF. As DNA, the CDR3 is TGTGCCACCTTGGACAGGGGGAACTACAATGAGCAGTTCTTC.

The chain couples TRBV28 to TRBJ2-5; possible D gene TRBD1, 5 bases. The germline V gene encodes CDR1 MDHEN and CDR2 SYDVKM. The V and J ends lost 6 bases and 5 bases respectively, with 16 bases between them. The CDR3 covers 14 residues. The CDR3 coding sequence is TGTGCCAGCAGCAGGAGTGGGGCGCGGGAGACCCAGTACTTC. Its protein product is CASSRSGARETQYF.

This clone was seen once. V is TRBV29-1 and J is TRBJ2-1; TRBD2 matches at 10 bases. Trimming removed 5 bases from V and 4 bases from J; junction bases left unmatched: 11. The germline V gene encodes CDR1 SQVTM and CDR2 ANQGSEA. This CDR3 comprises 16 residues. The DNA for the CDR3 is TGCAGCGTTCTCAAGACTAGCGGGCGACCTTACAATGAGCAGTTCTTC. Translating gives CSVLKTSGRPYNEQFF.

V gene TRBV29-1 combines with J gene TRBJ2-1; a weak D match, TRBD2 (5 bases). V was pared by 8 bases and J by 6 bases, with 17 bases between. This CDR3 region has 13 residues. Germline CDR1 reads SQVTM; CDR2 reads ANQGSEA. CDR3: CSLGISAGNEQFF. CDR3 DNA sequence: TGCAGCCTTGGCATTAGCGCTGGCAATGAGCAGTTCTTC.

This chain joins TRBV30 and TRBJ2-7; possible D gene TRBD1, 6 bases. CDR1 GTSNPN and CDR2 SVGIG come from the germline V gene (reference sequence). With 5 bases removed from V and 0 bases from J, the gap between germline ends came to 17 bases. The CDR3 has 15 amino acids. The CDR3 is CAWQNRALGSYEQYF. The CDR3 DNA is TGTGCCTGGCAAAACAGGGCCCTTGGCTCCTACGAGCAGTACTTC.

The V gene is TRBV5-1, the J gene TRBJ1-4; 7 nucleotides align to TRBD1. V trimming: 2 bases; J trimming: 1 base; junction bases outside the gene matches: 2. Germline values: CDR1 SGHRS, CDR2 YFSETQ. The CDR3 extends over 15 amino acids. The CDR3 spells CASSFGDRTNEKLFF. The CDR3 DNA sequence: TGCGCCAGCAGCTTTGGGGACAGAACTAATGAAAAACTGTTTTTT.

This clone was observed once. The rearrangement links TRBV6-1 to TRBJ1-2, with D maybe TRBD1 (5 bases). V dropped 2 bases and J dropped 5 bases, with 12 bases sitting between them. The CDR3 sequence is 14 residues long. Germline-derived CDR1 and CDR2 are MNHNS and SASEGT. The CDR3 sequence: CASSESGGVYGYTF. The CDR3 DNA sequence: TGTGCCAGCAGTGAATCGGGGGGGGTTTATGGCTACACCTTC.

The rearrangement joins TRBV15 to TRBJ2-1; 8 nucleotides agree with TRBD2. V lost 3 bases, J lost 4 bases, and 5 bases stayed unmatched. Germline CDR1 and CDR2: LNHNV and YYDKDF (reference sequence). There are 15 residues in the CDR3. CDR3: CATSSGRALYNEQFF. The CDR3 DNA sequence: TGTGCCACCAGCAGCGGGAGGGCCCTTTACAATGAGCAGTTCTTC.

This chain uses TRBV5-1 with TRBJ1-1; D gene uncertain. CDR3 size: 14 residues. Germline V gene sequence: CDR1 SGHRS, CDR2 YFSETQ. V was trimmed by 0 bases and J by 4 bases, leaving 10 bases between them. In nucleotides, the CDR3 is TGCGCCAGCAGCTTGGGGCTGGGTGCCACTGAAGCTTTCTTT. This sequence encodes CASSLGLGATEAFF.

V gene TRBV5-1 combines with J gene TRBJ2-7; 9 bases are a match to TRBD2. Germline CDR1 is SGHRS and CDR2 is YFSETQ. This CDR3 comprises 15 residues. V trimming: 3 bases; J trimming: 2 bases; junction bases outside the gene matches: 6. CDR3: CASSSASGATYEQYF. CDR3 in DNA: TGCGCCAGCAGCTCCGCTAGCGGGGCCACCTACGAGCAGTACTTC. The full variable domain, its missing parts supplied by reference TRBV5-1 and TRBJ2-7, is KAGVTQTPRYLIKTRGQQVTLSCSPISGHRSVSWYQQTPGQGLQFLFEYFSETQRNKGNFPGRFSGRQFSNSRSEMNVSTLELGDSALYLCASSSASGATYEQYFGPGTRLTVT.

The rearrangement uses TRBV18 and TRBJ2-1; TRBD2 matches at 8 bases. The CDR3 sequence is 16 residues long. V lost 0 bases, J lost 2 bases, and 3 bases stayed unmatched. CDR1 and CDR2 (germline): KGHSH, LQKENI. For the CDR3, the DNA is TGTGCCAGCTCACCACCAGCGGGGGCTCCCTACAATGAGCAGTTCTTC. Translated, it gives CASSPPAGAPYNEQFF.

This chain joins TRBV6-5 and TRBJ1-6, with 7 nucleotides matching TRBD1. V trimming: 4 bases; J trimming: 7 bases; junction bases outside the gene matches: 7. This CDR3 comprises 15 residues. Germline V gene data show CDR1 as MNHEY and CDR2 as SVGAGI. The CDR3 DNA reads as TGTGCCAGCAGTTCCGACAGGGCAGACAATTCACCCCTCCACTTT. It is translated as CASSSDRADNSPLHF.

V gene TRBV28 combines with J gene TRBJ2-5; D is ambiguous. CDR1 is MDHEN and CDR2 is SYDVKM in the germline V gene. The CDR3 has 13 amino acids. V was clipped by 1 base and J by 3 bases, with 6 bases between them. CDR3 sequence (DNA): TGTGCCAGCAGTTTATCACGGGAAGAGACCCAGTACTTC. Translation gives CASSLSREETQYF.

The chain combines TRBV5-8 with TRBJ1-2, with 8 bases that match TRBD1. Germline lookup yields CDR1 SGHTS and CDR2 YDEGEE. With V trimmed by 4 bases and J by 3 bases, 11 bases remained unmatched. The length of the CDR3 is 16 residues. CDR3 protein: CASSNWAETGDYGYTF. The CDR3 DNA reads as TGTGCCAGCAGCAATTGGGCCGAGACAGGGGACTATGGCTACACCTTC. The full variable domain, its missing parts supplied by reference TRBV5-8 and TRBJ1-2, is EAGVTQSPTHLIKTRGQQATLRCSPISGHTSVYWYQQALGLGLQFLLWYDEGEERNRGNFPPRFSGRQFPNYSSELNVNALELEDSALYLCASSNWAETGDYGYTFGSGTRLTVV.

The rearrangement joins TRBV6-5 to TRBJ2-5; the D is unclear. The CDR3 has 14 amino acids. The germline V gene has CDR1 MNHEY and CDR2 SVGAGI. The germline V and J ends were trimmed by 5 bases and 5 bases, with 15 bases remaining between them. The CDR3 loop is CASSAEVLVETQYF. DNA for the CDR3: TGTGCCAGCAGTGCCGAGGTCTTAGTTGAGACCCAGTACTTC.

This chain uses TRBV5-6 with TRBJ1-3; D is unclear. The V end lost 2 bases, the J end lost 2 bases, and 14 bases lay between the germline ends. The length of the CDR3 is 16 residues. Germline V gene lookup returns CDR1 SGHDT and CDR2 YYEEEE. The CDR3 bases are TGTGCCAGCAGCTTTGGAGGGATCACCACTGGAAACACCATATATTTT. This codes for CASSFGGITTGNTIYF. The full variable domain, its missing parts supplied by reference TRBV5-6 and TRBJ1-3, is DAGVTQSPTHLIKTRGQQVTLRCSPKSGHDTVSWYQQALGQGPQFIFQYYEEEERQRGNFPDRFSGHQFPNYSSELNVNALLLGDSALYLCASSFGGITTGNTIYFGEGSWLTVV.

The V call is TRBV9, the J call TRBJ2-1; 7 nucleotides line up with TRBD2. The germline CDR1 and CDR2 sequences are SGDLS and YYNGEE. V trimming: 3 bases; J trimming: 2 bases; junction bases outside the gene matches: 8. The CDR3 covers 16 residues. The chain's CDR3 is CASSGRGSMTYNEQFF. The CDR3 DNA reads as TGTGCCAGCAGCGGACGCGGGAGTATGACCTACAATGAGCAGTTCTTC.

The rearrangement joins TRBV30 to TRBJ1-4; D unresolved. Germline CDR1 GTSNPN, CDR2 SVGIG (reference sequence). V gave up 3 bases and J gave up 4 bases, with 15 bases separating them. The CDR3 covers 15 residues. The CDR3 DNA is TGTGCCTGGAGCGATCTGACGGTCAGTAATGAAAAACTGTTTTTT. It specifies CAWSDLTVSNEKLFF.

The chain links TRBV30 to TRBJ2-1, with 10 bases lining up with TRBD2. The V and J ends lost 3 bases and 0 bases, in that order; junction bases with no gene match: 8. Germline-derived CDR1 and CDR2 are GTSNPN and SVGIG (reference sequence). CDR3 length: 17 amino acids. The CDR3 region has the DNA TGTGCCTGGAGGTATAGCGGGAGGCCTTACTCCTACAATGAGCAGTTCTTC. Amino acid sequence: CAWRYSGRPYSYNEQFF.